The T cell receptor beta chain under discussion was sequenced for a study of CD8+ T cells in alopecia areata. The study's findings and limits: Clonality in the scalp and expanded CD8+ clones ranked among the top 100 were significantly decreased by tofacitinib.

Stated treatment: oral pan-JAK inhibitor, 5-10 mg twice daily. The study team obtained lesional scalp punch biopsies and peripheral blood from alopecia areata patients. Comment on this clone: Its cognate antigen is unknown.

CDR3 length: 13 amino acids. The V and J ends lost 5 bases and 5 bases, in that order; junction bases with no gene match: 3. From germline, CDR1 is GTSNPN and CDR2 SVGIG (reference sequence). cDNA serving as the sequencing template came from extracted, reverse transcribed RNA. Sequencing used immunoSEQ multiplex PCR; TCRdb keeps in-frame clones, though not all of them. Among under 200,000 clones listed, just over 65% were seen once. This sequence joins TRBV30 and TRBJ1-6, with 7 bases matching TRBD1. The sequence was obtained from a human donor with alopecia areata. This material consisted of CD4+ T cells sorted from blood, taken at week 4, from a patient treated with tofacitinib. CDR3 sequence reads: CAWAGQNNSPLHF. The CDR3 DNA sequence: TGTGCCTGGGCGGGACAGAATAATTCACCCCTCCACTTT.